This T cell receptor (beta chain) was obtained from a study of blood T cells in healthy people across ages. Only a few counts were recorded for this clonotype. What it binds is unknown. Points from the study as a whole: Diversity was higher, and naive CD4+ cells more numerous, in long-lived donors than in aged donors. Naive and antigen-experienced cells could not be conclusively compared, given unsorted PBMCs. The diversity estimates, figures obtained from one million T cells, were considered underestimates.

Next came a second PCR, run for about 7 to 12 cycles, which used a sample-barcoded 5' primer along with a J-beta primer mix. Each cDNA molecule received a tag from a template-switch adaptor that had 12 random nucleotides. From the 5' RACE reads, TCRdb called clonotypes with MiXCR, one entry per CDR3 protein. In the table there are a few hundred thousand distinct CDR3 sequences, about 52% of which are singletons. The material sequenced was blood. The receptor's source is a man in his 60s in good health.

The CDR3, as DNA: TGTGCCAGCAGCCTTAGGACAGGGGAGAGCTCCTACGAGCAGTACTTC. Encoded protein: CASSLRTGESSYEQYF. The chain combines TRBV12-3 or TRBV12-4 with TRBJ2-7; TRBD1 aligns across 9 bases. Trimming removed 6 bases from V and 0 bases from J; junction bases left unmatched: 9. The CDR3 loop spans 16 amino acids.